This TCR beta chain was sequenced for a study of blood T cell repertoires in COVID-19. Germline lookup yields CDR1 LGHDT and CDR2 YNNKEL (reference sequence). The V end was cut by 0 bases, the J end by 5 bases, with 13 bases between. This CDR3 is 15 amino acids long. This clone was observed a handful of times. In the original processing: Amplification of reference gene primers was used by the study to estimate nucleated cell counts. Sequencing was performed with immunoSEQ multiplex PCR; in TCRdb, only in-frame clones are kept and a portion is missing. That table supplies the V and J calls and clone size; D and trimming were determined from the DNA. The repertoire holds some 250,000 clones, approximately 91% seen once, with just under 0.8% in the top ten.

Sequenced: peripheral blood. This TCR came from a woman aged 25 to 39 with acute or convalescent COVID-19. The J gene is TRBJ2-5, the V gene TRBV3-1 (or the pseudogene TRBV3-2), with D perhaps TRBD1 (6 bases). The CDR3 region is CASSQDTRGSETQYF. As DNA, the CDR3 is TGTGCCAGCAGCCAAGATACCAGGGGCTCTGAGACCCAGTACTTC.